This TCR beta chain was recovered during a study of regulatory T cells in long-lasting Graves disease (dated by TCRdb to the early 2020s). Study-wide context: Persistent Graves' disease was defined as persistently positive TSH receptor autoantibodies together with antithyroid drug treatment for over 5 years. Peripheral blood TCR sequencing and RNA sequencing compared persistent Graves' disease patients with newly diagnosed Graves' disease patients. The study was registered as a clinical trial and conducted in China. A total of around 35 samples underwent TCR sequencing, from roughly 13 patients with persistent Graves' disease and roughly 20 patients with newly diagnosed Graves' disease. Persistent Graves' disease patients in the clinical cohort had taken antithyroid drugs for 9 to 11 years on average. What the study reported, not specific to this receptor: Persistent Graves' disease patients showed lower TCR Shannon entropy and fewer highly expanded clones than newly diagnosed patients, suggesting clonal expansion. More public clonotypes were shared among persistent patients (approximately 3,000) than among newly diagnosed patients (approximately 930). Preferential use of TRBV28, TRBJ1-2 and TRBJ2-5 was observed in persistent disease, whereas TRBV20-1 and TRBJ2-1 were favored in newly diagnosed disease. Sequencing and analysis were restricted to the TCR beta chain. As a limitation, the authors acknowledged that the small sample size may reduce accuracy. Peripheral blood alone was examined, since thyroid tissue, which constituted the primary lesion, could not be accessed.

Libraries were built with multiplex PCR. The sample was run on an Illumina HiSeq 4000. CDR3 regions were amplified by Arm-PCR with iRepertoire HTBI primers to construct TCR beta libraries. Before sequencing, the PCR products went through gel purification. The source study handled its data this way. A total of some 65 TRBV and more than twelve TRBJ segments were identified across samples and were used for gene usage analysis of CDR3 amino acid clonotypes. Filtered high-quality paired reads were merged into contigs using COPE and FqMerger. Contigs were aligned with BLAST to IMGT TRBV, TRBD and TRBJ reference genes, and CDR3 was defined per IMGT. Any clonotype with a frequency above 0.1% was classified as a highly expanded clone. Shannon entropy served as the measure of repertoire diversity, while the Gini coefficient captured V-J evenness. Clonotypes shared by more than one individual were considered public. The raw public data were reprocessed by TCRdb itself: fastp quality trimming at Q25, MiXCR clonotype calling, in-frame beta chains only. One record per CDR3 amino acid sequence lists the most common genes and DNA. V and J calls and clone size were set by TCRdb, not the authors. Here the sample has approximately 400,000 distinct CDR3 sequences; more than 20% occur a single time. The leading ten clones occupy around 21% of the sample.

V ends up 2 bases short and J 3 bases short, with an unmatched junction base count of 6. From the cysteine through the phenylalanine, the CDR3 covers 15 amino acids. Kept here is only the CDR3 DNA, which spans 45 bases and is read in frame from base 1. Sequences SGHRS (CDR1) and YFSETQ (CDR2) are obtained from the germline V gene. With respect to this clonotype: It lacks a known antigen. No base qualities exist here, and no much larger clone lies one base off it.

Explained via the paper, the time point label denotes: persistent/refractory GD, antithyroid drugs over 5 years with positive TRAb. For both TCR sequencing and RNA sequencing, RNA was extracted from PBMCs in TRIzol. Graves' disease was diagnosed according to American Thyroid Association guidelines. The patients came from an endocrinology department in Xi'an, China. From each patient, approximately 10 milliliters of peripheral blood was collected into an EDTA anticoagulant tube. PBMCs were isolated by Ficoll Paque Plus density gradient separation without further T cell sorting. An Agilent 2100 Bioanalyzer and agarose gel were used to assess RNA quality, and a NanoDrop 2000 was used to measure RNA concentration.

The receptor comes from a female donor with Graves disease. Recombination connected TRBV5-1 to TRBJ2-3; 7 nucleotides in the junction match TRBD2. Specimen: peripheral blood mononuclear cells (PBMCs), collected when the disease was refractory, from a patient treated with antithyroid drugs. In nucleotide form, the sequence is TGCGCCAGCAGCTTAGGCGGGAGAAGTACAGATACGCAGTATTTT. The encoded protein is CASSLGGRSTDTQYF.